The 9 T cell receptor beta chains below all came from one sample that was sequenced in a study of CD8 T cells in ankylosing spondylitis. TCRdb independently ran MiXCR on the 5' RACE reads; one entry per CDR3 protein. Of 200,000 to 300,000 distinct CDR3 sequences listed, more than 25% are singletons. Sample: blood, either unsorted or a sorted T cell fraction (not recorded which). These receptor sequences come from a male donor with ankylosing spondylitis or in good health (not recorded which).

The J gene is TRBJ2-7, the V gene TRBV20-1; 8 bases are a match to TRBD1. V lost 2 bases, J lost 3 bases, and 3 bases stayed unmatched. CDR1 and CDR2 from the germline V gene are DFQATT and SNEGSKA (reference sequence). CDR3 size: 13 residues. CDR3 amino acids: CSARNRGNYEQYF. CDR3 nucleotides: TGCAGTGCTAGAAACAGGGGGAACTACGAGCAGTACTTC.

The chain uses TRBV11-2 and TRBJ2-7, with D hard to call. The V gene's germline CDR1 is SGHAT and CDR2 FQNNGV. V lost 5 bases and J 6 bases, leaving 11 bases between the germline ends. The CDR3 is 12 residues long. The CDR3 DNA reads as TGTGCCAGCAGCCGAACCAGTGCCGAGCAGTACTTC. Translating it yields CASSRTSAEQYF.

This chain joins TRBV20-1 and TRBJ1-2; TRBD1 aligns across 9 bases. Unmatched junction bases numbered 1, after V lost 2 bases and J lost 3 bases. Germline V gene data show CDR1 as DFQATT and CDR2 as SNEGSKA (reference sequence). This CDR3 spans 13 amino acids. The CDR3, as DNA: TGCAGTGCTAGAAGGACAGGGGACTATGGCTACACCTTC. Protein product: CSARRTGDYGYTF.

The rearrangement links TRBV6-5 to TRBJ2-3; a weak D match, TRBD2 (6 bases). The germline V gene has CDR1 MNHEY and CDR2 SVGAGI. The CDR3 totals 14 residues. V dropped 0 bases and J dropped 4 bases, with 8 bases sitting between them. CDR3: CASSYSGTSDTQYF. DNA of the CDR3: TGTGCCAGCAGTTACTCAGGGACTTCAGATACGCAGTATTTT.

The chain uses TRBV12-3 or TRBV12-4 and TRBJ2-1, with 10 bases identical to TRBD1. V lost 3 bases, J lost 4 bases, and 3 bases stayed unmatched. This CDR3 region has 15 residues. CDR3 sequence: CASSFGQGVYNEQFF. CDR3 in DNA: TGTGCCAGCAGTTTCGGACAGGGGGTTTACAATGAGCAGTTCTTC.

The gene calls are TRBV7-8 and TRBJ1-5, with 8 bases aligning to TRBD1. Germline V gene data show CDR1 as SGHVS and CDR2 as FQNEAQ. The CDR3 is 18 amino acids. The V and J ends lost 4 bases and 8 bases, in that order; junction bases with no gene match: 19. The CDR3 spells CASSSGQGGERRREPQHF. CDR3 DNA sequence: TGTGCCAGCAGCTCCGGACAGGGAGGGGAAAGGCGTAGAGAGCCCCAGCATTTT.

Many counts were recorded for this clonotype. V usage is TRBV15 and J usage is TRBJ2-3, with D unresolved. V lost 4 bases and J lost 2, with 7 bases in between. CDR1 and CDR2 from the germline V gene are LNHNV and YYDKDF (reference sequence). CDR3 length equals 13 residues. CDR3 nucleotide sequence: TGTGCCACCAGCACCCCAACCACAGATACGCAGTATTTT. This codes for CATSTPTTDTQYF.

J is TRBJ2-7 and V is TRBV7-9, with D hard to call. CDR1 is SEHNR, CDR2 FQNEAQ, per germline (reference sequence). CDR3 size: 11 residues. Trimming removed 4 bases at V and 6 bases at J, with 7 bases between. CDR3 sequence reads: CASSSGIEQYF. The DNA for the CDR3 is TGTGCCAGCAGCTCGGGCATCGAGCAGTACTTC.

The chain has TRBV20-1 and TRBJ2-5; 9 positions match TRBD1. This CDR3 region has 14 residues. V lost 4 bases to trimming and J lost 5 bases; unmatched junction nucleotides: 8. The germline gives CDR1 DFQATT, CDR2 SNEGSKA (reference sequence). CDR3 sequence reads: CSAMGQGWEETQYF. The CDR3 coding sequence is TGCAGTGCTATGGGACAGGGTTGGGAGGAGACCCAGTACTTC.